This is a list of T cell receptor beta chains from one sample in a study of blood T cell repertoires in COVID-19. The data were produced by immunoSEQ multiplex PCR, yet TCRdb's version contains in-frame clones alone and is incomplete. The sample includes approximately 50,000 clones, around four fifths seen only once; the top ten take roughly 13%. Sequences were obtained from peripheral blood. These receptors all stem from a human donor in a cohort sampled during active COVID-19. Each CDR3 is given with its conserved first and last residue.

j_call v_call cdr3_aa
TRBJ2-7 TRBV19 CASSPRQDDLGEQYF
TRBJ2-7 TRBV3-1/TRBV3-2 CASSPHRQGFYEQYF
TRBJ2-7 TRBV28 CASSPDRGIYEQYF
TRBJ1-2 TRBV7-9 CASSLGGYRVDYGYTF
TRBJ1-5 TRBV6-5 CASSTNRGSQPQHF
TRBJ2-6 TRBV21-1 CASSKEGEVSYSGANVLTF
TRBJ1-1 TRBV18 CASSPGSGQANTEAFF
TRBJ2-7 TRBV5-6 CASSRTGREQYF
TRBJ1-6 TRBV5-1 CASSLLRDRNNSPLHF
TRBJ2-7 TRBV30 CAWSSGQGAREQYF
TRBJ1-2 TRBV12-3/TRBV12-4 CASSRGRYGYTF
TRBJ1-2 TRBV19 CASSKPTGNYGYTF
TRBJ2-5 TRBV5-4 CASSQKTVQETQYF
TRBJ1-4 TRBV3-1/TRBV3-2 CASSLREGKLFF
TRBJ2-7 TRBV2 CASSEANLRYEQYF
TRBJ2-7 TRBV7-9 CASSLVLAPDEQYF
TRBJ1-1 TRBV5-1 CASSLGQGGGTEAFF
TRBJ1-3 TRBV4-1 CASSPRGLSGNTIYF
TRBJ1-3 TRBV7-3 CASSPGQGLGNTIYF
TRBJ1-2 TRBV14 CASSLLGLGGYTF
TRBJ1-5 TRBV2 CASSPDRRNQPQHF
TRBJ1-1 TRBV6-5 CASRPGGMNTEAFF
TRBJ1-1 TRBV11-2 CASSLGASTEAFF
TRBJ2-7 TRBV6-6 CASRVAGGVYEQYF
TRBJ2-7 TRBV10-2 CASSESGPRNEQYF
TRBJ2-5 TRBV24-1 CATSEGGQGAGETQYF
TRBJ2-2 TRBV13 CASSPKFQGTNTGELFF
TRBJ2-3 TRBV25-1 CASSGQGTDTQYF
TRBJ1-4 TRBV30 CAWSVRGGTEKLFF
TRBJ1-6 TRBV5-8 CASSLKEAYNSPLHF
TRBJ1-5 TRBV28 CASSLRTGTQPQHF
TRBJ2-5 TRBV5-1 CASSLGHEKTQYF
TRBJ2-7 TRBV19 CASSAQGMGSYEQYF
TRBJ1-2 TRBV15 CATSRVGRDRASMSYTF
TRBJ2-7 TRBV5-1 CASSLWSGGPVYEQYF
TRBJ2-6 TRBV3-1/TRBV3-2 CASSHPPSLTGSGANVLTF
TRBJ2-7 TRBV7-2 CASSQDTRTGAYEQYF
TRBJ2-3 TRBV19 CASSFAPGGGETDTQYF
TRBJ2-7 TRBV5-1 CASSGLAGNYEQYF
TRBJ2-7 TRBV3-1/TRBV3-2 CASSPTGSIYEQYF
TRBJ1-5 TRBV6-2/TRBV6-3 CASSPNYGNQPQHF
TRBJ1-6 TRBV6-5 CASRPRQGDSPLHF
TRBJ2-7 TRBV4-3 CASSQQSLAGGEQYF
TRBJ1-2 TRBV7-9 CASSAPGGNYGYTF
TRBJ2-3 TRBV19 CASSIKPRGTGGAGSTDTQYF
TRBJ1-1 TRBV2 CASNYETRVGPEAFF
TRBJ2-7 TRBV6-6 CASRTGGTGHYEQYF
TRBJ2-5 TRBV7-6 CASSLSGGFQETQYF
TRBJ1-1 TRBV11-2 CASSSQGGGEAFF
TRBJ1-6 TRBV20-1 CSASEVGRTANNSPLHF
TRBJ1-2 TRBV7-2 CASSRPAGGANYGYTF
TRBJ1-2 TRBV2 CASRQNQQGRGYTF
TRBJ1-6 TRBV10-3 CAISTGELDSPLHF
TRBJ1-5 TRBV30 CAWGTGQGDQPQHF
TRBJ1-2 TRBV18 CASSPGQGVSGYTF
TRBJ1-1 TRBV5-4 CASSTTPNTEAFF
TRBJ1-6 TRBV7-2 CASSPRQSNSPLHF
TRBJ1-2 TRBV19 CASATGGAGDGYTF
TRBJ2-3 TRBV19 CASSTGQGAQYF
TRBJ1-5 TRBV19 CASSMGVYSNQPQHF